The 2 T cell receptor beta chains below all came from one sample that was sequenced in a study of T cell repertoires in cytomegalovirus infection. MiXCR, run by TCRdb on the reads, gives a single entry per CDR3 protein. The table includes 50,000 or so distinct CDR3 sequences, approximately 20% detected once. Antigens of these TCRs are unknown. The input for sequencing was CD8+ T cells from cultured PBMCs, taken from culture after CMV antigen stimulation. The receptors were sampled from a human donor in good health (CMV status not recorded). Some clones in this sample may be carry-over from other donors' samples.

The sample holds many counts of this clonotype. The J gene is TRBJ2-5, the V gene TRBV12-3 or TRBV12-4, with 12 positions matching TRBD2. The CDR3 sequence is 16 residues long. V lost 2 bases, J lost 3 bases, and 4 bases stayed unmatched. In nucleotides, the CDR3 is TGTGCCAGCAGTTTATCGTGGACTAGCGGGGAAGAGACCCAGTACTTC. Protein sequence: CASSLSWTSGEETQYF.

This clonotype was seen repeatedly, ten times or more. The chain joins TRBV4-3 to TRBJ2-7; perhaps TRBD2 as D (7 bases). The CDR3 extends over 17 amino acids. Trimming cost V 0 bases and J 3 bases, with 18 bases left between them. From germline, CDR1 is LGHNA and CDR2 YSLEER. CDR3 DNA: TGCGCCAGCAGCCAAGATTGGGGGCGGGAGTTTGACTACGAGCAGTACTTC. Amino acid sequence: CASSQDWGREFDYEQYF.